This T cell receptor beta chain was recorded in a study of Ad26.COV2.S vaccination and SARS-CoV-2 variants. Repertoires were generated with immunoSEQ multiplex PCR, while TCRdb's copy carries only in-frame clones and drops some. The data show hundreds of thousands of clones, with 89% seen just once and roughly 1.5% held by the top ten. Per germline, CDR1 LNHDA and CDR2 SQIVND (reference sequence). The CDR3 has 15 residues. As to treatment: around 19 received Ad26.COV2.S at low or high dose, single or two shots; roughly five received placebo; per-sample allocation not given. Sample collection was performed on day 63 after the first vaccine or placebo injection. Remarks on this clone: A junction boundary mismatches the germline segment, possibly from a read error.

The sequence came from a person between 18 and 65 years old who received the Ad26.COV2.S COVID-19 vaccine or a placebo. This chain uses TRBV19 with TRBJ1-5; D remains ambiguous. The material sequenced was peripheral blood, taken in a trial of Ad26.COV2.S vaccine versus placebo. This CDR3 reads CASSVRTASYQPQHF. The CDR3 nucleotides read TGTGCCAGTAGTGTAAGGACGGCTAGCTATCAGCCCCAGCATTTT.